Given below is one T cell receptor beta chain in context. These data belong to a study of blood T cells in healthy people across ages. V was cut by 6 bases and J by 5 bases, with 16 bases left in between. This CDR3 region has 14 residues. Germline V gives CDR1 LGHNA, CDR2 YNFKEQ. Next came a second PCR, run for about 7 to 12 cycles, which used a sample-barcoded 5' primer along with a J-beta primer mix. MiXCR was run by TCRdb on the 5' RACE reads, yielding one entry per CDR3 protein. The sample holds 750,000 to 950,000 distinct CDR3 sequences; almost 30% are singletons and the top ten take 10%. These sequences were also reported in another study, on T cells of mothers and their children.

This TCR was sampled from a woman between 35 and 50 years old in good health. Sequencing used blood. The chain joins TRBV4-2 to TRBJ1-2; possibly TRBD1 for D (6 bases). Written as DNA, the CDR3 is TGTGCCAGCAGGCCGGGACACGGGGGTTATGGCTACACCTTC. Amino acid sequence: CASRPGHGGYGYTF.